The 32 T cell receptor beta chains below come from one sample, sequenced in a study of blood T cell repertoires in COVID-19. The table came from immunoSEQ multiplex PCR; TCRdb's copy has only in-frame clones and leaves some out. The repertoire holds 120,000 to 150,000 clones, with roughly 89% as singletons. The sample consisted of PBMCs or T cells enriched from blood (not recorded which). Every receptor here comes from a woman aged 45-65 years who had been exposed to COVID-19.

This clone is a singleton in its sample. The chain recombines TRBV30 with TRBJ1-1, with 8 bases that match TRBD1. The V gene's germline CDR1 is GTSNPN and CDR2 SVGIG (reference sequence). Trimming cost V 2 bases and J 5 bases; bases outside gene matches: 7. CDR3 length: 14 residues. CDR3 DNA: TGTGCCTGGAGTAAAGGACAGGGCTGGACTGAAGCTTTCTTT. Its translation is CAWSKGQGWTEAFF.

The V gene is TRBV27, the J gene TRBJ2-2, with no clear D. Germline CDR1 and CDR2: MNHEY and SMNVEV (reference sequence). The CDR3 totals 13 residues. Trimming removed 7 bases at V and 1 base at J, with 7 bases between. CDR3 protein: CASTRRNTGELFF. The CDR3 nucleotides are TGTGCCAGCACAAGGAGGAACACCGGGGAGCTGTTTTTT.

This clone has only one observation. The CDR3 bases are TGTGCCAGCAGCACCTCGACTAGCGGCCGGGCTCATGAGCAGTTCTTC. It is translated as CASSTSTSGRAHEQFF. This chain links TRBV9 with TRBJ2-1; 9 positions match TRBD2. The CDR3 sequence is 16 residues long. The junction had 13 bases not matched to a gene; V was cut back by 4 bases and J by 8 bases. Germline V lookup: CDR1 SGDLS, CDR2 YYNGEE.

V and J are TRBV9 and TRBJ2-5, with D perhaps TRBD1 (6 bases). Trimming left V 0 bases short and J 1 base short, with 7 bases between. This CDR3 contains 14 residues. CDR1 is SGDLS and CDR2 is YYNGEE in the germline V gene. In nucleotides, the CDR3 is TGTGCCAGCAGCGTAGGGGGGCTCCAAGAGACCCAGTACTTC. Translation: CASSVGGLQETQYF. Full variable domain (outside the CDR3, taken from reference TRBV9 and TRBJ2-5): DSGVTQTPKHLITATGQRVTLRCSPRSGDLSVYWYQQSLDQGLQFLIQYYNGEERAKGNILERFSAQQFPDLHSELNLSSLELGDSALYFCASSVGGLQETQYFGPGTRLLVL.

This clone was seen a handful of times. This chain connects TRBV10-2 to TRBJ1-6; 10 bases agree with TRBD1. CDR1 is WSHSY, CDR2 SAAADI, per germline. This CDR3 comprises 17 residues. The V gene end was trimmed by 6 bases and the J gene end by 8 bases; junction bases not matched to a gene: 13. The chain's CDR3 is CASRTGGAPRSDSPLHF. For the CDR3, the DNA is TGCGCCAGCAGGACAGGGGGCGCCCCTCGATCGGATTCACCCCTCCACTTT.

In DNA form, the CDR3 reads TGTGCCAGCAGTGTCGACAGGGGGTTAACCTACGAGCAGTACTTC. Its translation is CASSVDRGLTYEQYF. This chain links TRBV2 with TRBJ2-7; 9 positions match TRBD1. Germline trimming cut 4 bases from V and 2 bases from J; bases unmatched to any gene: 6. CDR3 length equals 15 residues. The germline V gene has CDR1 SNHLY and CDR2 FYNNEI.

DNA of the CDR3: TGTGCCAGCTCACCTTTGGCAGGGGAGAGCAATCAGCCCCAGCATTTT. Protein product: CASSPLAGESNQPQHF. The chain uses TRBV18 and TRBJ1-5, with D possibly matching TRBD1 (6 bases). In germline, CDR1 is KGHSH, CDR2 LQKENI. Trimming took off 3 bases at V and 1 base at J, with 13 bases between the two ends. The CDR3 loop spans 16 amino acids.

This rearrangement joins TRBV27 to TRBJ2-7; D is perhaps TRBD2 (5 bases). Germline V lookup: CDR1 MNHEY, CDR2 SMNVEV (reference sequence). The CDR3 spans 14 residues. Between the trimmed V and J ends, which lost 6 bases and 9 bases, there was a span of 21 bases. CDR3 sequence (DNA): TGTGCCAGCAGGCCCCTAGCTGGTACCCCTGGGCAGTACTTC. It encodes CASRPLAGTPGQYF.

The chain links TRBV6-5 to TRBJ1-4; 8 nucleotides align to TRBD1. The CDR3 loop spans 15 amino acids. Unmatched junction bases numbered 9, after V lost 5 bases and J lost 7 bases. The germline V gene encodes CDR1 MNHEY and CDR2 SVGAGI. Here the CDR3 reads CASSIRTGSSEKLFF. For the CDR3, the DNA is TGTGCCAGCAGTATAAGGACAGGGTCAAGTGAAAAACTGTTTTTT.

This clone has a handful of counts. The chain employs TRBV6-1 and TRBJ1-1; D unclear. Germline V gene data show CDR1 as MNHNS and CDR2 as SASEGT. The CDR3 has 12 amino acids. V gave up 3 bases and J gave up 4 bases, with 6 bases separating them. DNA for the CDR3: TGTGCCAGCAGTGAGTCATCCACTGAAGCTTTCTTT. It encodes CASSESSTEAFF.

The chain has TRBV3-1 (or the pseudogene TRBV3-2) and TRBJ2-7; 9 positions agree with TRBD2. Looked up from germline, CDR1 is LGHDT and CDR2 is YNNKEL (reference sequence). J was trimmed by 5 bases and V by 4 bases; bases with no gene match: 12. The CDR3 is 16 residues long. For the CDR3, the DNA is TGTGCCAGCAGCCGGAGATGGCGGGGGGGCACCAACGAGCAGTACTTC. Protein sequence: CASSRRWRGGTNEQYF.

The chain is built from TRBV28 and TRBJ1-6, with 7 bases aligning to TRBD1. Germline values: CDR1 MDHEN, CDR2 SYDVKM. CDR3 size: 14 residues. After removal of 3 bases from V and 7 bases from J, the junction contained 3 bases not matched to a gene. In nucleotides, the CDR3 is TGTGCCAGCAGTTTGCTGGGACAGAATTCACCCCTCCACTTT. It encodes CASSLLGQNSPLHF.

The CDR3 sequence is CASSFPTADRGRTDTQYF. Here the CDR3 DNA reads TGCGCCAGCAGCTTCCCCACAGCGGACAGGGGGCGGACAGATACGCAGTATTTT. The rearrangement links TRBV5-1 to TRBJ2-3; 11 nucleotides match TRBD1. Germline lookup yields CDR1 SGHRS and CDR2 YFSETQ. The CDR3 totals 18 residues. V shed 2 bases and J 3 bases; nucleotides not matched to a gene: 11.

CDR3 protein: CSVEDFRGTGYTF. Written as DNA, the CDR3 is TGCAGCGTTGAAGATTTCAGGGGTACGGGCTACACCTTC. V usage is TRBV29-1 and J usage is TRBJ1-2; D is perhaps TRBD1 (6 bases). This CDR3 is built from 13 residues. The germline V and J ends were trimmed by 0 bases and 8 bases, with 13 bases remaining between them. Germline assignment: CDR1 SQVTM and CDR2 ANQGSEA.

The genes are TRBV4-1 and TRBJ2-7; D is perhaps TRBD1 (7 bases). The CDR3 is 16 amino acids. V dropped 1 base and J dropped 3 bases, with 16 bases sitting between them. From germline, CDR1 is MGHRA and CDR2 YSYEKL. The CDR3, as DNA: TGCGCCAGCAGCCAAGTGGGGCGGGACAGAAGCTACGAGCAGTACTTC. This codes for CASSQVGRDRSYEQYF.

The V call is TRBV7-6, the J call TRBJ2-3; 7 nucleotides agree with TRBD2. Germline values: CDR1 SGHVS, CDR2 FNYEAQ. The CDR3 runs to 16 residues. J was trimmed by 4 bases and V by 5 bases; bases with no gene match: 12. The CDR3 region is CASSHRREGGADTQYF. CDR3 nucleotide sequence: TGTGCCAGCAGCCACCGGAGGGAGGGCGGGGCAGATACGCAGTATTTT. Full variable domain (outside the CDR3, taken from reference TRBV7-6 and TRBJ2-3): GAGVSQSPRYKVTKRGQDVALRCDPISGHVSLYWYRQALGQGPEFLTYFNYEAQQDKSGLPNDRFSAERPEGSISTLTIQRTEQRDSAMYRCASSHRREGGADTQYFGPGTRLTVL.

V and J are TRBV2 and TRBJ1-1; 9 positions match TRBD1. The germline gives CDR1 SNHLY, CDR2 FYNNEI. The CDR3 sequence is 13 residues long. The trim removed 5 bases at V and 7 bases at J, leaving 5 bases unmatched. The CDR3 sequence is CASSLQGADEAFF. The CDR3 nucleotides are TGTGCCAGCAGTTTACAGGGGGCGGATGAAGCTTTCTTT. Together with reference TRBV2 and TRBJ1-1, the CDR3 gives the full variable domain: EPEVTQTPSHQVTQMGQEVILRCVPISNHLYFYWYRQILGQKVEFLVSFYNNEISEKSEIFDDQFSVERPDGSNFTLKIRSTKLEDSAMYFCASSLQGADEAFFGQGTRLTVV.

The chain has TRBV7-9 and TRBJ1-4; 11 nucleotides line up with TRBD1. Germline V gene lookup returns CDR1 SEHNR and CDR2 FQNEAQ (reference sequence). This CDR3 contains 17 residues. With V trimmed by 5 bases and J by 2 bases, 7 bases remained unmatched. The CDR3 DNA sequence: TGTGCCAGCAGCATCTGGACAGGGGGCAGGACTAATGAAAAACTGTTTTTT. This codes for CASSIWTGGRTNEKLFF.

The V and J genes are TRBV19 and TRBJ1-2; D is unresolved. Per germline, CDR1 LNHDA and CDR2 SQIVND (reference sequence). V shed 1 base and J shed 4 bases, with 16 bases lying between them. This CDR3 comprises 16 residues. The CDR3 loop is CASSIASNSIVYGYTF. The CDR3 region has the DNA TGTGCCAGTAGTATAGCGTCGAACAGCATAGTCTATGGCTACACCTTC.

The chain uses TRBV29-1 and TRBJ1-1; TRBD1 is a possible D gene (5 bases). Germline V gene lookup returns CDR1 SQVTM and CDR2 ANQGSEA. V was clipped by 3 bases and J by 4 bases, with 18 bases between them. The CDR3 has 15 amino acids. The CDR3 is CSVDFGGGMGTEAFF. The CDR3 DNA is TGCAGCGTTGACTTCGGGGGAGGGATGGGCACTGAAGCTTTCTTT.

The J gene is TRBJ1-1, the V gene TRBV5-1; D unclear. There are 14 residues in the CDR3. V gave up 1 base and J gave up 4 bases, with 11 bases separating them. Germline loops: CDR1 SGHRS, CDR2 YFSETQ. CDR3 in amino acids: CASSLQSGSTEAFF. CDR3 coding DNA: TGCGCCAGCAGCTTGCAGAGCGGCAGCACTGAAGCTTTCTTT.

This clone is a singleton in its sample. The CDR3 nucleotides read TGTGCCAGTAGTAAAAGACAGGGGATCGACGAGCAGTACTTC. Translating it yields CASSKRQGIDEQYF. The chain recombines TRBV19 with TRBJ2-7, with 8 bases that match TRBD1. Germline trimming cut 4 bases from V and 5 bases from J; bases unmatched to any gene: 7. CDR1 and CDR2 from the germline V gene are LNHDA and SQIVND (reference sequence). The CDR3 runs to 14 residues.

The chain recombines TRBV13 with TRBJ2-1, with D tentatively TRBD2 (5 bases). The CDR3 is 17 amino acids. The germline V gene has CDR1 PRHDT and CDR2 FYEKMQ (reference sequence). V gave up 1 base and J gave up 7 bases, with 20 bases separating them. The CDR3 reads CASSLATIPNPGNEQFF. DNA of the CDR3: TGTGCCAGCAGCTTAGCAACTATCCCCAATCCGGGGAATGAGCAGTTCTTC.

The table lists this clone with a count of one. The chain links TRBV7-2 to TRBJ2-1; 11 positions agree with TRBD2. V shed 2 bases, J shed 6 bases, and the junction held 12 bases outside the gene matches. From germline, CDR1 is SGHTA and CDR2 FQGNSA. The CDR3 length is 18 residues. In DNA, the CDR3 is TGTGCCAGCAGCTTATTTTTGTCGACGGGACTAGCGGCCAATGAGCAGTTCTTC. Its translation is CASSLFLSTGLAANEQFF.

The chain carries TRBV6-5 and TRBJ1-1; D remains unclear. The CDR3 contains 16 residues. Trimming removed 3 bases at V and 0 bases at J, with 14 bases between. CDR1 MNHEY and CDR2 SVGAGI come from the germline V gene. The CDR3 nucleotides read TGTGCCAGCAGTTATTTGGCACTAGGTTTGAACACTGAAGCTTTCTTT. It translates to CASSYLALGLNTEAFF.

J is TRBJ2-1 and V is TRBV6-5, with 9 positions matching TRBD2. J lost 5 bases, V lost 4 bases, and 6 bases had no gene match. The CDR3 spans 15 residues. Looked up from germline, CDR1 is MNHEY and CDR2 is SVGAGI. In DNA form, the CDR3 reads TGTGCCAGCAGTTCTCTAGCGGGAAATGACAATGAGCAGTTCTTC. This encodes CASSSLAGNDNEQFF.

The sample holds a few counts of this clone. The CDR3, as DNA: TGTGCCAGCAGCTTACAGGGGGCTAATGAGGATACTGAAGCTTTCTTT. Its translation: CASSLQGANEDTEAFF. This chain uses TRBV11-2 with TRBJ1-1, with 8 bases aligning to TRBD1. The CDR3 is 16 amino acids. With 2 bases clipped from V and 5 bases from J, the junction kept 10 bases outside the gene matches. Germline V gene data show CDR1 as SGHAT and CDR2 as FQNNGV.

The CDR3: CASSLEQKAFF. The CDR3, as DNA: TGTGCCAGCAGCTTGGAGCAGAAGGCTTTCTTT. This sequence joins TRBV7-9 and TRBJ1-1; D gene uncertain. CDR3 size: 11 residues. CDR1 and CDR2 (germline): SEHNR, FQNEAQ (reference sequence). V was pared by 3 bases and J by 11 bases, with 10 bases between.

The rearrangement links TRBV6-5 to TRBJ2-7, with 7 bases that match TRBD2. The CDR3 runs 14 residues. With V trimmed by 5 bases and J by 6 bases, 10 bases remained unmatched. Germline CDR1 and CDR2: MNHEY and SVGAGI. CDR3 in DNA: TGTGCCAGCAGTACCAGGGAGGGTTTCGGCGAGCAGTACTTC. This encodes CASSTREGFGEQYF.

The chain recombines TRBV4-3 with TRBJ1-2; D is possibly TRBD1 (5 bases). CDR1 is LGHNA and CDR2 is YSLEER in the germline V gene. V lost 0 bases and J 7 bases, leaving 12 bases between the germline ends. The CDR3 has 14 residues. CDR3 protein: CASSQDRGLGGYTF. The CDR3 DNA sequence: TGCGCCAGCAGCCAAGATCGGGGGTTGGGTGGCTACACCTTC.

The chain recombines TRBV19 with TRBJ2-1; 7 bases align to TRBD2. Losses at the gene ends were 3 bases for V and 0 bases for J; bases not matched to a gene: 8. This CDR3 is 17 amino acids long. CDR1 and CDR2 (germline): LNHDA, SQIVND (reference sequence). This CDR3 reads CASSIRQRGVSYNEQFF. In nucleotides, the CDR3 is TGTGCCAGTAGTATTCGTCAGCGGGGCGTCTCCTACAATGAGCAGTTCTTC.

The chain is built from TRBV14 and TRBJ2-5; the D is unclear. CDR3 length: 11 residues. Trimming stripped 3 bases from V and 5 bases from J, with 4 bases between. Per germline, CDR1 SGHDN and CDR2 FVKESK. The CDR3 DNA reads TGTGCCAGCAGCCATGCGGAGACCCAGTACTTC. This translates into CASSHAETQYF.